These T cell receptor beta chains were read from a single sample in a study of T-cell reconstitution after alpha-beta-depleted transplantation in children. In TCRdb, the PCR reads were re-called with MiXCR into one record per CDR3 protein. The top ten clones hold less than 45% of a sample with 25,000 or so distinct CDR3 sequences, roughly a sixth of them seen once. The sequencing used PBMCs, mostly from graft donor cells, collected 60 days after TCRalphabeta/CD19-depleted stem cell transplant. The source is a male patient aged 2 to 9 who had a stem cell transplant for acute lymphoblastic leukemia, so the T cells may come from the graft donor. Both conserved end residues are trimmed from each CDR3. Fields, in order: D gene, J gene, V gene, CDR3 length, CDR3 protein. The D gene is left open where the match is weak.

.	TRBJ1-2	TRBV28	13	ASILMRASNYGYT
TRBD2	TRBJ2-3	TRBV27	12	ASSPWGGTDTQY
.	TRBJ1-3	TRBV11-2	14	ASSSRTVLGGNTIY
TRBD1	TRBJ1-4	TRBV28	15	ASSRIQDRVVDEKLF
TRBD2	TRBJ2-1	TRBV20-1	18	SARIRGLASQKSSYNEQF
.	TRBJ1-2	TRBV7-2	20	ASSLLPDLKGEFPNSNYGYT
TRBD1	TRBJ2-3	TRBV2	17	TIRSGTGILHSSTDTQY
.	TRBJ1-1	TRBV12-3/TRBV12-4	11	ASSVTLNTEAF
TRBD2	TRBJ2-3	TRBV7-2	14	ASSLDPSGGVDTQY
.	TRBJ2-6	TRBV11-2	13	ASRIGSSGANVLT
TRBD1	TRBJ2-5	TRBV11-2	14	ASSFDRGLSGETQY
.	TRBJ1-1	TRBV5-1	11	ASSLRGITEAF
TRBD2	TRBJ2-1	TRBV15	15	ATSRPAGGLSYNEQF
TRBD2	TRBJ2-7	TRBV25-1	12	ASSQAGADYEQY
.	TRBJ2-5	TRBV7-9	12	ASSLDGERETQY
TRBD2	TRBJ2-2	TRBV20-1	15	SARDLTGLAGAGELF
.	TRBJ1-5	TRBV6-1	13	PVLGSSDSNQPQH
.	TRBJ2-5	TRBV4-2	12	ASSLNPRTETQY
.	TRBJ2-7	TRBV30	13	AWSNVRIGGHEQY
TRBD1	TRBJ2-5	TRBV7-2	12	ASSLDRGSETQY
.	TRBJ1-5	TRBV20-1	12	SALIGVSNQPQH
TRBD1	TRBJ2-7	TRBV12-3/TRBV12-4	15	ASSLGGAGQGGYEQY
TRBD1	TRBJ1-1	TRBV7-9	12	ASSYALGQLEAF
.	TRBJ1-1	TRBV10-1	8	ASPQGEAF
TRBD2	TRBJ2-7	TRBV20-1	14	SARVPERGAAYEQY
TRBD2	TRBJ2-7	TRBV5-1	11	ASSSGGWYEQY
.	TRBJ1-2	TRBV5-6	14	ASSPGQTLAGYGYT
.	TRBJ2-7	TRBV20-1	9	SAGGTYEQY
.	TRBJ1-1	TRBV5-4	13	ASSLEIGRVTEAF
.	TRBJ2-3	TRBV6-8	12	ASRWDMDTDTQY
.	TRBJ2-1	TRBV10-3	13	AISPASEDYNEQF
.	TRBJ1-5	TRBV20-1	11	SARVENHQPQH
.	TRBJ2-3	TRBV5-6	13	ASSLAYSVTDTQY
TRBD2	TRBJ2-1	TRBV16	15	ASSQFPPSLAGNEQF
.	TRBJ2-1	TRBV20-1	10	SAGGLRNEQF
.	TRBJ2-7	TRBV5-1	12	ASSLDSGDYEQY
TRBD2	TRBJ2-3	TRBV5-5	14	ASSSPAGALSDTQY
.	TRBJ1-6	TRBV12-3/TRBV12-4	12	ASIGDGQSSPLH
.	TRBJ1-3	TRBV12-3/TRBV12-4	13	ASSPESGSGNTIY
.	TRBJ2-1	TRBV19	11	ASSIGRSNEQF
TRBD2	TRBJ2-1	TRBV9	14	ASSERLAGSYNEQF
TRBD2	TRBJ2-3	TRBV28	15	ASSSLYGRDGTDTQY